This note documents a single T cell receptor (beta chain) sequence. Antigen specificity is unknown. Germline V CDR1 and CDR2: SGHRS, YFSETQ. This CDR3 region has 14 residues. V shed 4 bases and J shed 3 bases, with 13 bases lying between them. Data came from immunoSEQ multiplex PCR; TCRdb stores just in-frame clones and leaves some out. This table holds roughly 20,000 clones, more than 75% found once. Stated time point: recipient sample about 28 days before transplant, after cytoreduction. The data were taken from a study of T cell clonotyping in hematopoietic cell transplantation. The wider study: Recipient samples before transplant were obtained post-cytoreduction. Study-level points and caveats: No sorting was done, leaving CD4 and CD8 contributions mixed.

Sequences were derived from peripheral blood mononuclear cells, sampled before stem cell transplant. The V gene is TRBV5-1, the J gene TRBJ2-5; D is possibly TRBD2 (6 bases). This receptor was identified in a man aged 45-65 years with acute myeloid leukemia. Some clones in this sample may be carry-over from other donors' samples. CDR3 amino acids: CASSVGTLKETQYF. The CDR3 nucleotides read TGCGCCAGCAGCGTCGGGACTTTAAAAGAGACCCAGTACTTC.